The subject of this entry is one TCR beta chain. These data are taken from a study of T cell repertoires in ileal Crohn's disease. The time point denotes: neoterminal ileum biopsy at postoperative endoscopy, about 6 months after surgery. Data came from immunoSEQ multiplex PCR; TCRdb stores just in-frame clones and leaves some out. The table records tens of thousands of clones, less than 90% of them present only once. This TCR was sampled from an adult with Crohn's disease. The sample comprised ileal tissue.

CDR3 bases: TGCAGCGTTGGGGGAGACAGGGGCTTGGGCACTGAAGCTTTCTTT. The encoded protein is CSVGGDRGLGTEAFF. The genes are TRBV29-1 and TRBJ1-1, with 8 bases fitting TRBD1. Trimming took 4 bases from V and 4 from J; bases not matched to a gene: 11. Germline V gives CDR1 SQVTM, CDR2 ANQGSEA. The CDR3 contains 15 residues.